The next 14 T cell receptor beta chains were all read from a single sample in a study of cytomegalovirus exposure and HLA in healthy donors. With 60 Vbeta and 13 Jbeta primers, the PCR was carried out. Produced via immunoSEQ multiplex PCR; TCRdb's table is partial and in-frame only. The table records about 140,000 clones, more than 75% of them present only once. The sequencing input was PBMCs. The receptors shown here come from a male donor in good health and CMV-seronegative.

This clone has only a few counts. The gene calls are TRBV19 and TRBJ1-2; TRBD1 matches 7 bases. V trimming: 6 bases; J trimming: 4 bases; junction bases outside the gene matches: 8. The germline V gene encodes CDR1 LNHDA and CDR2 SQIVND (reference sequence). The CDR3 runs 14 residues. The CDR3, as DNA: TGTGCCAGTAGGAGGGCCAGGGGGGCCTATGGCTACACCTTC. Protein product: CASRRARGAYGYTF.

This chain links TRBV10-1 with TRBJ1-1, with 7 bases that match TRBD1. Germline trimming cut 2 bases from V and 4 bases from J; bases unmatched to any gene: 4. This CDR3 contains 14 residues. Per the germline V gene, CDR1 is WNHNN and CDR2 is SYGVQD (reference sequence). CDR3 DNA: TGCGCCAGCAGTGAGGCCCCAGGGGGCACTGAAGCTTTCTTT. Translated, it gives CASSEAPGGTEAFF.

The CDR3: CASSLAGTGADSYTF. The DNA of the CDR3 is TGTGCCAGCAGTTTGGCCGGGACAGGGGCTGACAGCTACACCTTC. V and J are TRBV28 and TRBJ1-2; 10 bases map to TRBD1. CDR3 size: 15 residues. V lost 3 bases to trimming and J lost 9 bases; unmatched junction nucleotides: 10. Germline V gene data show CDR1 as MDHEN and CDR2 as SYDVKM.

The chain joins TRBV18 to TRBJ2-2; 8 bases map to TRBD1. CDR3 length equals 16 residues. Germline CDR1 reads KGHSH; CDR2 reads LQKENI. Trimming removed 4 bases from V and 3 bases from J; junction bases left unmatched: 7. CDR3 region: CASSLQGARYTGELFF. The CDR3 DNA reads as TGTGCCAGCTCACTGCAGGGGGCGAGGTACACCGGGGAGCTGTTTTTT.

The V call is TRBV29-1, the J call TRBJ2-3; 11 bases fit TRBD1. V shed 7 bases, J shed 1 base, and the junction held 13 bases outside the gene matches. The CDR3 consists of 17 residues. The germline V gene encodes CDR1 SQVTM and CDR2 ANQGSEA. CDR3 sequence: CSASRDRGFRGTDTQYF. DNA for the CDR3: TGCAGCGCCTCCCGGGACAGGGGGTTCCGGGGCACAGATACGCAGTATTTT.

DNA for the CDR3: TGTGCCGTGCGGGACGGATACGAGCAGTACTTC. Translating gives CAVRDGYEQYF. The V call is TRBV27, the J call TRBJ2-7, with D possibly being TRBD2 (6 bases). The germline V and J ends were trimmed by 11 bases and 4 bases, with 12 bases remaining between them. This CDR3 region has 11 residues. Germline V gene data show CDR1 as MNHEY and CDR2 as SMNVEV (reference sequence).

The CDR3 sequence: CASSLGSGWGTEAFF. The CDR3 DNA reads as TGTGCCAGCAGCTTGGGTTCGGGGTGGGGCACTGAAGCTTTCTTT. The V and J genes are TRBV7-9 and TRBJ1-1; no definite D call. This CDR3 has 15 amino acids. Deletions cut 3 bases from V and 4 bases from J, with 15 bases between. Germline V gives CDR1 SEHNR, CDR2 FQNEAQ (reference sequence).

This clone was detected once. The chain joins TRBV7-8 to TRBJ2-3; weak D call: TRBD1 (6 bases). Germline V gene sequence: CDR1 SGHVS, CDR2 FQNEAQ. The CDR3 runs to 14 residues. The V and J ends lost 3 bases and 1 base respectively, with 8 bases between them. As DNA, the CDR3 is TGTGCCAGCAGCTTGACAGGCCGCACAGATACGCAGTATTTT. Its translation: CASSLTGRTDTQYF. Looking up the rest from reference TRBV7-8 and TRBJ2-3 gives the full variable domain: GAGVSQSPRYKVAKRGQDVALRCDPISGHVSLFWYQQALGQGPEFLTYFQNEAQLDKSGLPSDRFFAERPEGSVSTLKIQRTQQEDSAVYLCASSLTGRTDTQYFGPGTRLTVL.

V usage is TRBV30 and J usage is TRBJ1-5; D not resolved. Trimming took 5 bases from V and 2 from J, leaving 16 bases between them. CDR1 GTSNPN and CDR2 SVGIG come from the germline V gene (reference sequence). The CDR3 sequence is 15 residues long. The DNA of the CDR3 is TGTGCCTGGTCCCTGGACCCGGGAGGCAATCAGCCCCAGCATTTT. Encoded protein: CAWSLDPGGNQPQHF.

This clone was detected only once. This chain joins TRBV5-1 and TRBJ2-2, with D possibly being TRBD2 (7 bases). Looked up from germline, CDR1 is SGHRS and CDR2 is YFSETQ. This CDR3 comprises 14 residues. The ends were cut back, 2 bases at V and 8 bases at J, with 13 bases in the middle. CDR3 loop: CASSFGTLAGELFF. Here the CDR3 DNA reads TGCGCCAGCAGCTTCGGGACACTAGCGGGGGAGCTGTTTTTT.

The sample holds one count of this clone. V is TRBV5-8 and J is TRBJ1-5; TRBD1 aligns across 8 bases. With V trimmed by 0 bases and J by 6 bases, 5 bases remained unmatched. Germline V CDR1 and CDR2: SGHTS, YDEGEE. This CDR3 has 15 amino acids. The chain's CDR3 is CASSLAQGAIQPQHF. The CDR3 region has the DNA TGTGCCAGCAGCTTGGCTCAGGGGGCTATTCAGCCCCAGCATTTT.

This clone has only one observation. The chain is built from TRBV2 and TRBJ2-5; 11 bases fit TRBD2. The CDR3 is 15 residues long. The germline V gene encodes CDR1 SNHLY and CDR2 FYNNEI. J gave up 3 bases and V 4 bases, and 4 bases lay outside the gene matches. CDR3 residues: CASSVSLAGEETQYF. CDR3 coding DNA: TGTGCCAGCAGTGTATCACTAGCGGGGGAAGAGACCCAGTACTTC.

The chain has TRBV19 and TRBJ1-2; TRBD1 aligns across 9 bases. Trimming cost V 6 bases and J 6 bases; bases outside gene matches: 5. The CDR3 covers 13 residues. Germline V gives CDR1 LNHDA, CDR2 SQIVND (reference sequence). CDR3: CASSFTGGNGYTF. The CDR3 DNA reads TGTGCCAGTAGCTTCACAGGGGGCAATGGCTACACCTTC.

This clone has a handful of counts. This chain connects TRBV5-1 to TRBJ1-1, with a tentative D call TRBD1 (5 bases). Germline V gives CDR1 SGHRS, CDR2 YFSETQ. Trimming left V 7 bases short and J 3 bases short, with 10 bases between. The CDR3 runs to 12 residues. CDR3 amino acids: CASGGTDTEAFF. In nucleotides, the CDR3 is TGCGCCAGCGGAGGGACCGACACTGAAGCTTTCTTT.